What follows are 4 T cell receptor beta chains derived from one specimen sequenced in a study of blood T cell repertoires in COVID-19. Assay used: immunoSEQ multiplex PCR; TCRdb lists only in-frame clones, some missing. The table has about 200,000 clones, around 79% seen once. The material sequenced was peripheral blood. These receptors were obtained from a woman in her thirties or forties with COVID-19, enrolled during active disease.

Only one count was recorded for this clone. The rearrangement links TRBV4-2 to TRBJ2-5; the match to TRBD2 covers 14 bases. V was clipped by 1 base and J by 4 bases; unmatched bases: 8. The CDR3 loop spans 18 amino acids. Germline V lookup: CDR1 LGHNA, CDR2 YNFKEQ. This CDR3 is CASSQVILGTSGGETQYF. The CDR3 coding sequence is TGTGCCAGCAGCCAAGTAATACTGGGGACTAGCGGGGGAGAGACCCAGTACTTC.

This clone appeared a few times. The chain uses TRBV27 and TRBJ2-7; 9 bases match TRBD2. The V and J ends lost 8 bases and 1 base, in that order; junction bases with no gene match: 3. CDR1 is MNHEY, CDR2 SMNVEV, per germline (reference sequence). The CDR3 consists of 13 residues. CDR3 nucleotides: TGTGCCAGCGGCGGGAGGGATTCCTACGAGCAGTACTTC. Amino acids: CASGGRDSYEQYF.

The CDR3 DNA is TGCAGCGTTCGACAGTCTACGAACACTGAAGCTTTCTTT. It encodes CSVRQSTNTEAFF. The V gene is TRBV29-1, the J gene TRBJ1-1; D is perhaps TRBD1 (5 bases). Trimming removed 5 bases from V and 1 base from J, with 11 bases in between. The germline gives CDR1 SQVTM, CDR2 ANQGSEA. The CDR3 is made up of 13 amino acids.

CDR3 in DNA: TGTGCCAGCAGCCCTGGACAGGGGGCATCCGAGCAGTACTTC. Encoded protein: CASSPGQGASEQYF. The genes are TRBV6-4 and TRBJ2-7, with 11 bases fitting TRBD1. V was pared by 6 bases and J by 6 bases, with 7 bases of the junction left unmatched. The CDR3 runs 14 residues. Germline V lookup: CDR1 MRHNA, CDR2 SNTAGT.